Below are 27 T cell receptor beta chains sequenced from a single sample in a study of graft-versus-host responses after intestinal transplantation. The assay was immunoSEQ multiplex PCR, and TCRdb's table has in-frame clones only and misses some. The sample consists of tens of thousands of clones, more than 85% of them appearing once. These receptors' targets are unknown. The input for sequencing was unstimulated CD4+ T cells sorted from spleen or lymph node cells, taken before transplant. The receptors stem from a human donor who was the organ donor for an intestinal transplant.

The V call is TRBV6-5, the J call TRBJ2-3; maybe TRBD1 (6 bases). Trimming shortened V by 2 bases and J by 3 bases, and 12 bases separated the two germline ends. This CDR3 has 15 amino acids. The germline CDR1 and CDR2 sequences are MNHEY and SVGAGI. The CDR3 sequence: CASSYGGHRTDTQYF. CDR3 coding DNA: TGTGCCAGCAGTTACGGGGGACACCGAACAGATACGCAGTATTTT.

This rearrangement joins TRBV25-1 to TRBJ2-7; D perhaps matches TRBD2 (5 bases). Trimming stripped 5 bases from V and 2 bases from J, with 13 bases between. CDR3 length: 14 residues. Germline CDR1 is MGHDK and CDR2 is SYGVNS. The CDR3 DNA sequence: TGTGCCAGCAGTAGTTGGGGAGTAACCTACGAGCAGTACTTC. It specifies CASSSWGVTYEQYF.

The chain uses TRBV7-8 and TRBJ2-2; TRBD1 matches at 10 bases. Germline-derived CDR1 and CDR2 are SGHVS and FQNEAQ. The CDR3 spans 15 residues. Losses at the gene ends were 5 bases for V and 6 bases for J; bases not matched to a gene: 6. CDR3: CASSQRQGASGELFF. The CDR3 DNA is TGTGCCAGCAGCCAAAGACAGGGGGCCTCCGGGGAGCTGTTTTTT.

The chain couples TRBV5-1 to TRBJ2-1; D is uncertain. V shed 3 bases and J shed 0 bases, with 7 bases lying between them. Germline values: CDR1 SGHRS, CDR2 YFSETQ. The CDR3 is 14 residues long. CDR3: CASSSPGSYNEQFF. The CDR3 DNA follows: TGCGCCAGCAGCTCTCCGGGCTCCTACAATGAGCAGTTCTTC.

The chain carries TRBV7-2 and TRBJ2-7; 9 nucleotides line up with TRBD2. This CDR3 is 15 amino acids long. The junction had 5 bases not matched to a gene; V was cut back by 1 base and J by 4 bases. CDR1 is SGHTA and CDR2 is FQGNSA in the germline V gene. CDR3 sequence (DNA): TGTGCCAGCAGCTTAGTAAGTAGCGGGAGTTACGAGCAGTACTTC. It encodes CASSLVSSGSYEQYF. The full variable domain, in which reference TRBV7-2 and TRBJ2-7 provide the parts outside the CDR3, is GAGVSQSPSNKVTEKGKDVELRCDPISGHTALYWYRQSLGQGLEFLIYFQGNSAPDKSGLPSDRFSAERTGGSVSTLTIQRTQQEDSAVYLCASSLVSSGSYEQYFGPGTRLTVT.

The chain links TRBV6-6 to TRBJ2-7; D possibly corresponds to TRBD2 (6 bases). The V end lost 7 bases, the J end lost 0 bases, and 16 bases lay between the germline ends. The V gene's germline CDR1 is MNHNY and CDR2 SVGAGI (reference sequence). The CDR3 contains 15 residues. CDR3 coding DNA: TGTGCCAGCACGGACGAGCGGGTCTCCTCCTACGAGCAGTACTTC. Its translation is CASTDERVSSYEQYF.

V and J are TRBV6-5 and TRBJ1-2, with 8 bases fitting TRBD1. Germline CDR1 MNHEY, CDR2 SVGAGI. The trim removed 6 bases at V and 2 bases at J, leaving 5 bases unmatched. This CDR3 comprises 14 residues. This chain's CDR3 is CASSFRQGNYGYTF. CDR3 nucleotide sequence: TGTGCCAGCAGCTTCCGACAGGGGAACTATGGCTACACCTTC.

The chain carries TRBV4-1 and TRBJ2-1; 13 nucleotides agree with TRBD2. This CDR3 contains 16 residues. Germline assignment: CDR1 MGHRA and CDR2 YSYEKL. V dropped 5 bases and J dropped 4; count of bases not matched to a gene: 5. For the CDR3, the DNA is TGCGCCAGCAGCTGGACTAGCGGGGGCCTATACAATGAGCAGTTCTTC. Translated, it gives CASSWTSGGLYNEQFF.

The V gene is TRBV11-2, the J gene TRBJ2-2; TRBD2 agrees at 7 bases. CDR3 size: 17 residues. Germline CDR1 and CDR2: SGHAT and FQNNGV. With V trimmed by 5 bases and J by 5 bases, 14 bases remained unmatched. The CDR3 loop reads CASSLRRLAEFTGELFF. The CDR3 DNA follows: TGTGCCAGCAGCCTTCGGCGCCTAGCGGAATTTACCGGGGAGCTGTTTTTT.

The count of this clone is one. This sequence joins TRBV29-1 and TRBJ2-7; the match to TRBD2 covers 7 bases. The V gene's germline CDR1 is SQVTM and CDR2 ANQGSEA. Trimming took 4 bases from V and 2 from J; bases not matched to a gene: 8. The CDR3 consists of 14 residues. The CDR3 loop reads CSVAMGGRAYEQYF. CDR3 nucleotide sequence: TGCAGCGTTGCCATGGGAGGGAGGGCCTACGAGCAGTACTTC.

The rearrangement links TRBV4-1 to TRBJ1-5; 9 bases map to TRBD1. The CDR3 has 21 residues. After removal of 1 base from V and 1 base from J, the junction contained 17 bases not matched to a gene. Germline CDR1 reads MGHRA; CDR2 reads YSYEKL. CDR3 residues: CASSQGKENRGQDCSNQPQHF. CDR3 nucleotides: TGCGCCAGCAGCCAAGGAAAAGAGAACAGGGGGCAGGATTGCAGCAATCAGCCCCAGCATTTT.

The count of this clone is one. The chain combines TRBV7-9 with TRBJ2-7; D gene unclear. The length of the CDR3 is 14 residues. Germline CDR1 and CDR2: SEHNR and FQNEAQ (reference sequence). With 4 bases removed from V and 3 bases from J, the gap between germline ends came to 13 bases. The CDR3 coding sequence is TGTGCCAGCAGCTACGACGGTCAGGACTACGAGCAGTACTTC. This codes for CASSYDGQDYEQYF.

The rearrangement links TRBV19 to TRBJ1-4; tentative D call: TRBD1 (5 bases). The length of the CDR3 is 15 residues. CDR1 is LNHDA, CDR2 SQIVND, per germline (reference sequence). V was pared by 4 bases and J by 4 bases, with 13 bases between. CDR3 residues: CASSTSTDLNEKLFF. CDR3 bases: TGTGCCAGTAGTACCTCGACAGACCTTAATGAAAAACTGTTTTTT.

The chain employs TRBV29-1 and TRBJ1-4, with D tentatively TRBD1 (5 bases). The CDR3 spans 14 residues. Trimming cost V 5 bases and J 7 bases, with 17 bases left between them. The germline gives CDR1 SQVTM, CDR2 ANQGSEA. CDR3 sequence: CSVSDSSWSEKLFF. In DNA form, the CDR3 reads TGCAGCGTTTCCGACAGCTCATGGAGTGAAAAACTGTTTTTT.

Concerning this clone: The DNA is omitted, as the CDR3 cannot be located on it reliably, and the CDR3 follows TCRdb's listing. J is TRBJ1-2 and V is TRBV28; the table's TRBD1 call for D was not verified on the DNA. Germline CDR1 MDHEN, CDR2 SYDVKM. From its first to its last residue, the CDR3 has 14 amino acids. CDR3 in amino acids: CASSSGQGVGGYTF.

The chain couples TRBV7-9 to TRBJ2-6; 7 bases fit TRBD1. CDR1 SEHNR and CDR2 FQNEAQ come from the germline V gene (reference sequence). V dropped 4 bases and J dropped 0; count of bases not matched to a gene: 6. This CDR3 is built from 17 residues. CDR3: CASSSGTANSGANVLTF. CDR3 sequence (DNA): TGTGCCAGCAGCTCCGGGACAGCGAACTCTGGGGCCAACGTCCTGACTTTC.

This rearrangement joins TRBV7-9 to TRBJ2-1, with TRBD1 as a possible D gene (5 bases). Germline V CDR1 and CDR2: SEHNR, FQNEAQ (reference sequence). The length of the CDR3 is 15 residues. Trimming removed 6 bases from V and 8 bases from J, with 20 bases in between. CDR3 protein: CASRETGAPPDEQFF. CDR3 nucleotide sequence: TGTGCCAGCAGAGAAACTGGGGCTCCTCCCGATGAGCAGTTCTTC.

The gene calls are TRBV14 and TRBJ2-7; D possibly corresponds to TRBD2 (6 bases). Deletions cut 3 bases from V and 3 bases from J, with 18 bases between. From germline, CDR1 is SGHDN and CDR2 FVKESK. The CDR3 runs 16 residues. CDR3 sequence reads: CASSHLSASDLYEQYF. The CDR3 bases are TGTGCCAGCAGCCATCTCTCGGCTAGCGATCTCTACGAGCAGTACTTC. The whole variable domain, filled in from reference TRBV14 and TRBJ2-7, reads EAGVTQFPSHSVIEKGQTVTLRCDPISGHDNLYWYRRVMGKEIKFLLHFVKESKQDESGMPNNRFLAERTGGTYSTLKVQPAELEDSGVYFCASSHLSASDLYEQYFGPGTRLTVT.

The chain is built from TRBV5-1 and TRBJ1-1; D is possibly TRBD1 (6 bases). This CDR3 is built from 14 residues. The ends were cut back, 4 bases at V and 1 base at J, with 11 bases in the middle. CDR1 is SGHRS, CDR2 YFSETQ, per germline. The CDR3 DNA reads TGCGCCAGCAGCCTTCTGGACAGGAACACTGAAGCTTTCTTT. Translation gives CASSLLDRNTEAFF.

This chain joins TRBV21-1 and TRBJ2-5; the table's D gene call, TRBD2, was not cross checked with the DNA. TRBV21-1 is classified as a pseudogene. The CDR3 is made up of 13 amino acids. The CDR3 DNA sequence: TGTGCCAGCAGCAACGGGGGGCTGGAGACCCAGTACTTC. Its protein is CASSNGGLETQYF.

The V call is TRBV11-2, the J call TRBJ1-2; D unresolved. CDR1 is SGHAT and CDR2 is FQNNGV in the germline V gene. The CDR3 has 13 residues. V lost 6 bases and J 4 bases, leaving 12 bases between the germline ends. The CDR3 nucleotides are TGTGCCAGCAGTCGAGGGTACGGCTATGGCTACACCTTC. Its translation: CASSRGYGYGYTF.

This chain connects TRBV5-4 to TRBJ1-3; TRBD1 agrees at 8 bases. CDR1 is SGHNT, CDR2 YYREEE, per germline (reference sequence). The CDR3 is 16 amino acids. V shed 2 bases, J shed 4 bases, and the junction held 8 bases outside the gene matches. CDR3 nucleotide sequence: TGTGCCAGCAGCTTTTCAGGGGGCTTGGGAGGAAACACCATATATTTT. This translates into CASSFSGGLGGNTIYF.

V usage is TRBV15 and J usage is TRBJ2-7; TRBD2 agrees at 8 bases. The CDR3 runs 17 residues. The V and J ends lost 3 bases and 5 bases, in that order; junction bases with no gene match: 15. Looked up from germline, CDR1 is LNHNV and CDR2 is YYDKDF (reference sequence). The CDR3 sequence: CATSSTPTSGPPNEQYF. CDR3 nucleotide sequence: TGTGCCACCAGCAGCACCCCAACTAGCGGCCCTCCGAACGAGCAGTACTTC.

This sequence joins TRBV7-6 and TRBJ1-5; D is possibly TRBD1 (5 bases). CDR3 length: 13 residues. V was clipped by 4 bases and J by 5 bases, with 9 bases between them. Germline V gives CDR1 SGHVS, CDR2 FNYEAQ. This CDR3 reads CASSSRGDQPQHF. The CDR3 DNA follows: TGTGCCAGCAGCTCCCGGGGGGATCAGCCCCAGCATTTT.

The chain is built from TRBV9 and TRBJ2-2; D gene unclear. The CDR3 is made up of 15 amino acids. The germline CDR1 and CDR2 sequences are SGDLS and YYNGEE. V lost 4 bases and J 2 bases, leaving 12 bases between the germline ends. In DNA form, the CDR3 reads TGTGCCAGCAGCCTGTCAGGCCGAAACACCGGGGAGCTGTTTTTT. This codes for CASSLSGRNTGELFF.

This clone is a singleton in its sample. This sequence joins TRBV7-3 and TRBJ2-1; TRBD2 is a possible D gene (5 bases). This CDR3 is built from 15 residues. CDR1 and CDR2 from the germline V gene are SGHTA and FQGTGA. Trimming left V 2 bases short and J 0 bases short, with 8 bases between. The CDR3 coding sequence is TGTGCCAGCAGCTTACTAGCAAGCTCCTACAATGAGCAGTTCTTC. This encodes CASSLLASSYNEQFF.

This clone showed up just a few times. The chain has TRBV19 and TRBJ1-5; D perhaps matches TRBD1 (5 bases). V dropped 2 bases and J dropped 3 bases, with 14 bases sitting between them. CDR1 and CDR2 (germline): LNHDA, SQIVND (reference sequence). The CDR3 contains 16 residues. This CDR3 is CASSILGQGNNQPQHF. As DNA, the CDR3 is TGTGCCAGTAGTATATTGGGGCAGGGAAACAATCAGCCCCAGCATTTT.